Here is one T cell receptor beta chain with its context. This sample stems from a study of T cell responses to AZD1222 COVID-19 vaccine. Study information: The study pooled second doses at about 4 or about 12 weeks.

The repertoire was sequenced with immunoSEQ multiplex PCR; TCRdb's copy has only in-frame clones and lacks some. The data contain some 130,000 clones, 70% to 90% of them singletons. Per germline, CDR1 SGHAT and CDR2 FQNNGV. This CDR3 has 14 residues. Trimming cost V 6 bases and J 1 base; bases outside gene matches: 4. This chain joins TRBV11-2 and TRBJ1-1; 8 bases are shared with TRBD1. Sequenced material: peripheral blood, taken on day 0 of AZD1222 vaccination. This TCR was sampled from an adult in good health. The CDR3 here is CASRSGGPNTEAFF. CDR3 bases: TGTGCCAGCAGATCAGGGGGCCCGAACACTGAAGCTTTCTTT.